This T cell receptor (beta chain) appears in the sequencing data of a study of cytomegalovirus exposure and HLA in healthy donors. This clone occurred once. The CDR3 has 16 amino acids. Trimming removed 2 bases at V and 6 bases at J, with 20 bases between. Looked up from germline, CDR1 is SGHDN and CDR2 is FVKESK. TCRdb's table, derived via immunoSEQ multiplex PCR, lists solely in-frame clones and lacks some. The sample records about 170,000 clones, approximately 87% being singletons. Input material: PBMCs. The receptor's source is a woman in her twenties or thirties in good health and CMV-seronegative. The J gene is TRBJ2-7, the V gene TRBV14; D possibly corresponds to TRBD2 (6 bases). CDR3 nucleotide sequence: TGTGCCAGCAGCCAATCGGGTAGACAGAGGGGAGGCGAGCAGTACTTC. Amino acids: CASSQSGRQRGGEQYF.